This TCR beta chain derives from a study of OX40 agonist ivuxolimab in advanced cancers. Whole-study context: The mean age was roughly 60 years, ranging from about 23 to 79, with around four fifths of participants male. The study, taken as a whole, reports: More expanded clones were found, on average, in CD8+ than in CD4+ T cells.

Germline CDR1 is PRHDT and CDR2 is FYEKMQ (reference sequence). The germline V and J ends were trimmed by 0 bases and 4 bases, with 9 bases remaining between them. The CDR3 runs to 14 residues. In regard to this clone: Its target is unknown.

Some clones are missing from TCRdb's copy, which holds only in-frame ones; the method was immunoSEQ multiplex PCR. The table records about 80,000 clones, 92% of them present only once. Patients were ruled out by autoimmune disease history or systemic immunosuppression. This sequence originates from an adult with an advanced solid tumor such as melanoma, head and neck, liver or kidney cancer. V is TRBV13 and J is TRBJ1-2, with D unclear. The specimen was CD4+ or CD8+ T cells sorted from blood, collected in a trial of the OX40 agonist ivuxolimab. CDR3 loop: CASSLGGLTYGYTF. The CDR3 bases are TGTGCCAGCAGCTTAGGCGGGTTGACCTATGGCTACACCTTC.